The clone carrying this T cell receptor (beta chain) occurred once. This record belongs to a study of cytomegalovirus exposure and HLA in healthy donors. This CDR3 contains 16 residues. V dropped 1 base and J dropped 6; count of bases not matched to a gene: 4. The germline V gene encodes CDR1 SGHDN and CDR2 FVKESK. 60 Vbeta and 13 Jbeta primers were used in PCR. Only in-frame clones appear in the TCRdb table, and some are missing; sequencing was by immunoSEQ multiplex PCR. The data show under 150,000 clones, with about 85% seen just once and 1.5% to 2% held by the top ten. The J gene is TRBJ2-2, the V gene TRBV14; TRBD2 matches at 11 bases. This TCR came from a boy between 10 and 17 years old in good health and CMV-seronegative. The sample consisted of PBMCs. The CDR3 protein is CASSQAASGGSGELFF. CDR3 DNA sequence: TGTGCCAGCAGCCAAGCGGCTAGCGGGGGGTCCGGGGAGCTGTTTTTT. The full variable domain, rest sourced from reference TRBV14 and TRBJ2-2, is EAGVTQFPSHSVIEKGQTVTLRCDPISGHDNLYWYRRVMGKEIKFLLHFVKESKQDESGMPNNRFLAERTGGTYSTLKVQPAELEDSGVYFCASSQAASGGSGELFFGEGSRLTVL.